The T cell receptor beta chain described here comes from a study of blood T cells in healthy people across ages. The V end lost 4 bases, the J end lost 2 bases, and 9 bases lay between the germline ends. Germline values: CDR1 MDHEN, CDR2 SYDVKM. This CDR3 has 13 amino acids. It was with a sample-barcoded 5' primer and a J-beta primer mix that a second PCR of roughly 7 to 12 cycles was run. TCRdb passed the 5' RACE reads through MiXCR, listing each CDR3 protein once. The profile shows over 1,500,000 distinct CDR3 sequences, around half of them singletons. For every donor, a draw yielded roughly 10 milliliters of peripheral blood. This clonotype was detected ten times or more.

The chain carries TRBV28 and TRBJ2-7, with D perhaps matching TRBD1 (6 bases). This clonotype originated in a woman between 40 and 55 years old in good health. The sample was blood. The CDR3 DNA reads TGTGCCAGCAGTTCAGGGGCGCCCTACGAGCAGTACTTC. As protein: CASSSGAPYEQYF.